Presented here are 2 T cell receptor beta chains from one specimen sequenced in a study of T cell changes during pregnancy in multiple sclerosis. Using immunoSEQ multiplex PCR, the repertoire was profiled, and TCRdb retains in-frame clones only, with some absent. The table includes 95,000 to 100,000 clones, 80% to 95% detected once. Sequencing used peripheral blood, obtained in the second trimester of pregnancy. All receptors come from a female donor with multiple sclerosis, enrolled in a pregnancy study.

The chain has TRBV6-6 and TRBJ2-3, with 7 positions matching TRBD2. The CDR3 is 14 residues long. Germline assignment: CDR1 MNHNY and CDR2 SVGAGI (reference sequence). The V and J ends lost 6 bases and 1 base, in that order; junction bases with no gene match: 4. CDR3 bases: TGTGCCAGCAGACGTCTAGCGGGCACAGATACGCAGTATTTT. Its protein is CASRRLAGTDTQYF.

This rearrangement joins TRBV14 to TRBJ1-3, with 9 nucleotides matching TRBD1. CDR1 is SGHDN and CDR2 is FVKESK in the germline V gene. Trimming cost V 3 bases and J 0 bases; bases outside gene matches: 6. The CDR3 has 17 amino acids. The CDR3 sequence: CASSHPGTGISGNTIYF. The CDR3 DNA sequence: TGTGCCAGCAGCCATCCTGGGACAGGGATCTCTGGAAACACCATATATTTT.